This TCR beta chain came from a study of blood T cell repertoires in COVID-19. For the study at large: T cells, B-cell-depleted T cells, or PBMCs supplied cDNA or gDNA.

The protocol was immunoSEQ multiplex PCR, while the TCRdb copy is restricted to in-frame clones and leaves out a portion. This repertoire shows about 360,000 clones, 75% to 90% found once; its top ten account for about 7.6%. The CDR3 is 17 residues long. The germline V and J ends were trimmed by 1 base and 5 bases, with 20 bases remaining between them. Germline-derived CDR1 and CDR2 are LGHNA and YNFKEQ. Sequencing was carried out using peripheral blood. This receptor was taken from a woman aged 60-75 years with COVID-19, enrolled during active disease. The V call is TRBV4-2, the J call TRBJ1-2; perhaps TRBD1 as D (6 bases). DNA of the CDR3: TGTGCCAGCAGCCAAGTTCCTCAGGACAGAGACCTTTATGGCTACACCTTC. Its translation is CASSQVPQDRDLYGYTF.